A selection of T cell receptor beta chains follows, all from one sample in a study of blood T cells in healthy people across ages. TCRdb reprocessed the 5' RACE reads via MiXCR and lists one record per CDR3 protein. The sample includes around 1,000,000 distinct CDR3 sequences, roughly two fifths of them seen just once. The sample taken for sequencing was blood. These receptors came from a man aged 18 to 29 in good health. Each CDR3 is given with its conserved first and last residue. D genes are given only for firm matches. Where a row states a size, it is once, few, many or the class of an expanded clone; other rows omit it.

clone size,D gene,V gene,J gene,CDR3 protein,CDR3 DNA
.,TRBD1,TRBV6-6,TRBJ1-4,CASSPLTGANEKLFF,TGTGCCAGCAGTCCCTTGACAGGGGCTAATGAAAAACTGTTTTTT
.,.,TRBV15,TRBJ2-3,CATSKTLAAGAGTDTQYF,TGTGCCACCAGCAAGACCCTTGCCGCGGGGGCTGGCACAGATACGCAGTATTTT
few,.,TRBV20-1,TRBJ1-5,CSARDRPGKGGTIAQPQHF,TGCAGTGCTAGAGACCGCCCTGGAAAGGGGGGCACGATAGCACAGCCCCAGCATTTT
few,.,TRBV27,TRBJ1-2,CASTLNGSPWSNYGYTF,TGTGCCAGTACCCTTAATGGCAGCCCTTGGTCTAACTATGGCTACACCTTC
.,.,TRBV29-1,TRBJ1-1,CSVEVPGLMNTEAFF,TGCAGCGTTGAAGTTCCAGGTCTAATGAACACTGAAGCTTTCTTT
few,TRBD2,TRBV20-1,TRBJ2-1,CSARGGLAGARAYNEQFF,TGCAGTGCTAGAGGAGGACTAGCGGGGGCTCGGGCCTACAATGAGCAGTTCTTC
few,.,TRBV4-1,TRBJ2-3,CASSLQLDPADTQYF,TGCGCCAGCAGCCTCCAACTAGACCCCGCAGATACGCAGTATTTT
.,TRBD2,TRBV29-1,TRBJ2-3,CSVMMYSRWTSGVDTQYF,TGCAGCGTCATGATGTATAGCCGGTGGACTAGCGGGGTTGATACGCAGTATTTT
few,TRBD1,TRBV10-2,TRBJ1-5,CASRPIDRGPWPQHF,TGCGCCAGCAGACCGATCGACAGGGGCCCATGGCCCCAGCATTTT
.,.,TRBV20-1,TRBJ2-7,CSARGSSWDNEQYF,TGCAGTGCTAGAGGATCTTCGTGGGACAATGAGCAGTACTTC
few,.,TRBV20-1,TRBJ2-7,CSARAVSHGYEQYF,TGCAGTGCTAGAGCCGTCTCTCATGGCTACGAGCAGTACTTC
.,.,TRBV6-6,TRBJ1-2,CASGGRAPHYGYIF,TGTGCCAGCGGGGGGAGGGCCCCCCACTATGGCTACATCTTC
few,.,TRBV20-1,TRBJ2-3,CSASGNRDTQYF,TGCAGTGCTTCCGGGAACCGGGATACGCAGTATTTT
few,.,TRBV10-3,TRBJ2-3,CAISDGGDFTDTQYF,TGTGCCATCAGTGACGGCGGGGATTTCACAGATACGCAGTATTTT
few,.,TRBV6-1,TRBJ1-2,CASQNNYGYTF,TGTGCCAGCCAGAATAACTATGGCTACACCTTC
.,.,TRBV21-1,TRBJ1-1,CASSDPRAGDTEAFF,TGTGCCAGCAGCGACCCCAGAGCGGGGGACACTGAAGCTTTCTTT
.,TRBD1,TRBV6-1,TRBJ1-4,CASMGQGLTNEKLFF,TGTGCCAGCATGGGACAGGGGCTAACTAATGAAAAACTGTTTTTT
.,TRBD2,TRBV7-8,TRBJ2-1,CASGRGGAIEQFF,TGTGCCAGCGGACGCGGGGGGGCCATTGAGCAGTTCTTC
.,.,TRBV18,TRBJ2-3,CASSPVLAPDTQYF,TGTGCCAGTTCACCAGTTCTAGCCCCAGATACGCAGTATTTT
many,TRBD1,TRBV4-2,TRBJ2-7,CASSQAGTGFNEQYF,TGTGCCAGCAGCCAAGCCGGGACAGGGTTCAACGAGCAGTACTTC
.,.,TRBV6-5,TRBJ1-2,CASSYKLGGGYTF,TGTGCCAGCAGTTATAAGCTAGGGGGTGGCTACACCTTC
.,.,TRBV7-6,TRBJ1-2,CASSLGGGRGSGNYGYTF,TGTGCCAGCAGCTTAGGAGGGGGACGGGGCTCGGGTAACTATGGCTACACCTTC
.,.,TRBV30,TRBJ1-1,CAWSMTGNTEAFF,TGTGCCTGGAGTATGACAGGGAACACTGAAGCTTTCTTT
.,TRBD2,TRBV7-2,TRBJ2-5,CASSRYLAGGQETQYF,TGTGCCAGCAGCCGCTACTTGGCGGGGGGACAAGAGACCCAGTACTTC
.,.,TRBV7-9,TRBJ1-2,CASSLAGIEPGYGYTF,TGTGCCAGCAGCTTAGCAGGGATCGAGCCAGGCTATGGCTACACCTTC
.,.,TRBV4-1,TRBJ1-1,CASSQVPANTEAFF,TGCGCCAGCAGCCAAGTTCCTGCGAACACTGAAGCTTTCTTT
.,.,TRBV29-1,TRBJ1-1,CSVEGTPNREGTEAFF,TGCAGCGTTGAAGGGACCCCAAACAGGGAAGGGACTGAAGCTTTCTTT
.,.,TRBV20-1,TRBJ2-1,CSARVLGLSGNEQFF,TGCAGTGCTAGAGTTCTAGGACTTTCTGGGAATGAGCAGTTCTTC
few,TRBD1,TRBV30,TRBJ1-2,CAGTLRVTGVGYTF,TGTGCCGGCACCCTAAGGGTTACAGGGGTCGGCTACACCTTC
.,.,TRBV5-1,TRBJ2-2,CASSFSPGDGLPGELFF,TGCGCCAGCAGCTTCAGTCCCGGGGATGGTCTTCCCGGGGAGCTGTTTTTT
.,.,TRBV18,TRBJ1-2,CASSPAPGAIDYGYTF,TGTGCCAGCTCACCAGCCCCAGGGGCCATAGACTATGGCTACACCTTC
.,.,TRBV20-1,TRBJ1-4,CSASNEKLFF,TGCAGTGCGTCAAATGAAAAACTGTTTTTT
.,.,TRBV12-3/TRBV12-4,TRBJ1-1,CASSLEQRGTEAFF,TGTGCCAGCAGTTTAGAACAGCGGGGCACTGAAGCTTTCTTT
.,.,TRBV5-1,TRBJ2-1,CASSWDGSSYNEQFF,TGCGCCAGCAGCTGGGACGGGAGCTCCTACAATGAGCAGTTCTTC
few,.,TRBV9,TRBJ2-3,CASSVASNTDTQYF,TGTGCCAGCAGCGTAGCCTCGAACACAGATACGCAGTATTTT
.,.,TRBV7-2,TRBJ2-7,CASSALYNEQYF,TGTGCCAGCAGCGCACTCTACAATGAGCAGTACTTC
.,.,TRBV7-2,TRBJ1-5,CASSLGRGQPQHF,TGTGCCAGCAGCTTAGGGAGGGGCCAGCCCCAGCATTTT
few,.,TRBV12-3/TRBV12-4,TRBJ1-2,CASSFGDLNYGYTF,TGTGCCAGCAGTTTTGGGGATTTAAACTATGGCTACACCTTC
few,.,TRBV7-3,TRBJ2-3,CASSLFRDPDTQYF,TGTGCCAGCAGCTTATTCCGGGACCCGGATACGCAGTATTTT
.,.,TRBV4-1,TRBJ1-2,CASSQDVGGKNLWYGYTF,TGCGCCAGCAGCCAAGATGTCGGGGGGAAGAACTTATGGTATGGCTACACCTTC
few,.,TRBV29-1,TRBJ1-4,CSVAGGSSTNEKLFF,TGCAGCGTTGCCGGAGGATCCTCAACTAATGAAAAACTGTTTTTT
.,.,TRBV29-1,TRBJ2-1,CSLYLAVAYNEQFF,TGCAGCTTATACCTGGCGGTTGCCTACAATGAGCAGTTCTTC
once,.,TRBV11-2,TRBJ2-3,CASSLFNPQAPSTDTQYF,TGTGCCAGCAGCTTATTTAACCCCCAAGCCCCTAGCACAGATACGCAGTATTTT
few,.,TRBV6-6,TRBJ1-2,CASSQRRVLFYGYTF,TGTGCCAGCAGCCAGCGGCGGGTGTTATTTTATGGCTACACCTTC
few,.,TRBV5-5,TRBJ1-5,CASSLAQGGNQPQHF,TGTGCCAGCAGCTTGGCACAGGGAGGCAATCAGCCCCAGCATTTT
.,TRBD1,TRBV7-2,TRBJ1-2,CASSFVSDRGALNYGYTF,TGTGCCAGCAGCTTTGTATCCGACAGGGGGGCTCTTAACTATGGCTACACCTTC
.,.,TRBV12-3/TRBV12-4,TRBJ1-2,CASSLNVVFNYGYTF,TGTGCCAGCAGTTTAAACGTAGTTTTTAACTATGGCTACACCTTC